These 23 T cell receptor beta chains came from one sample sequenced in a study of T cells in Graves' hyperthyroidism and ophthalmopathy. TCR beta CDR3 regions were amplified from RNA. HTBI primers were the set used in a first-round RT-PCR of the TCR CDR3. MiXCR was run by TCRdb on the multiplex PCR reads, yielding one entry per CDR3 protein. Counted here are hundreds of thousands of distinct CDR3 sequences, 18% occurring once; the ten biggest clones make up over 15%. Sequenced material: blood. Every receptor here comes from a woman between 50 and 59 years old with Graves' hyperthyroidism that later progressed to Graves' ophthalmopathy.

As concerns this clonotype: A much larger clone is a single base away; this may be a read error. The V gene is TRBV11-3, the J gene TRBJ1-3; no firm D call. Germline V gene data show CDR1 as SGHNT and CDR2 as YENEEA. CDR3 length: 14 amino acids. Trimming stripped 5 bases from V and 0 bases from J, with 8 bases between. CDR3 in DNA: TGTGCCAGCAGCCAAGACACCTCTGGAAACACCATATATTTT. Translating it yields CASSQDTSGNTIYF.

This clonotype has a count of ten or more. The chain joins TRBV20-1 to TRBJ1-1, with D maybe TRBD1 (5 bases). CDR3 length equals 14 residues. Germline CDR1 and CDR2: DFQATT and SNEGSKA (reference sequence). The V and J ends lost 2 bases and 6 bases respectively, with 16 bases between them. The CDR3 protein is CSARPYRGVPEAFF. The CDR3 nucleotides are TGCAGTGCTAGACCCTATAGGGGCGTCCCTGAAGCTTTCTTT.

V usage is TRBV27 and J usage is TRBJ1-2, with 7 bases lining up with TRBD1. Trimming took 1 base from V and 2 from J; bases not matched to a gene: 7. The CDR3 extends over 16 amino acids. Germline CDR1 is MNHEY and CDR2 is SMNVEV (reference sequence). The CDR3 DNA reads TGTGCCAGCAGTTTATTGTCCAGGGGGAGCAACTATGGCTACACCTTC. It encodes CASSLLSRGSNYGYTF.

This clonotype occurred many times. The chain is built from TRBV10-3 and TRBJ1-2; D unresolved. CDR3 length: 14 amino acids. V was pared by 0 bases and J by 4 bases, with 9 bases between. Per germline, CDR1 ENHRY and CDR2 SYGVKD. Here the CDR3 DNA reads TGTGCCATCAGTGAGTCGAAGTCCTCCTATGGCTACACCTTC. Its translation: CAISESKSSYGYTF.

The chain employs TRBV29-1 and TRBJ2-3; possibly TRBD2 for D (6 bases). The CDR3 length is 12 residues. V was shortened by 4 bases and J by 6 bases, with 11 bases between the two germline ends. The V gene's germline CDR1 is SQVTM and CDR2 ANQGSEA. CDR3 region: CSVVSGVDTQYF. Written as DNA, the CDR3 is TGCAGCGTTGTATCGGGGGTGGATACGCAGTATTTT.

The chain is built from TRBV11-2 and TRBJ2-1; D unclear. Looked up from germline, CDR1 is SGHAT and CDR2 is FQNNGV. This CDR3 region has 13 residues. V lost 6 bases, J lost 5 bases, and 11 bases lay in between. The CDR3 sequence: CASRRKVHNEQFF. CDR3 sequence (DNA): TGTGCCAGCAGGAGGAAGGTCCACAATGAGCAGTTCTTC.

The chain links TRBV19 to TRBJ1-1; no definite D call. The CDR3 spans 14 residues. Germline V gene data show CDR1 as LNHDA and CDR2 as SQIVND (reference sequence). V was trimmed by 3 bases and J by 0 bases, leaving 8 bases between them. Here the CDR3 reads CASSIFSMNTEAFF. CDR3 DNA sequence: TGTGCCAGTAGTATCTTCAGTATGAACACTGAAGCTTTCTTT.

V and J are TRBV7-9 and TRBJ2-3; the D gene could be TRBD1 or TRBD2 (7 bases each). The V gene lost 7 bases and the J gene lost 2 bases, with 22 bases spanning the gap. CDR1 SEHNR and CDR2 FQNEAQ come from the germline V gene (reference sequence). The CDR3 covers 17 residues. The CDR3 spells CASTQGGGRKDTDTQYF. The CDR3 nucleotides are TGTGCCAGCACTCAGGGGGGGGGGCGGAAAGACACAGATACGCAGTATTTT.

This clonotype was observed a single time. V usage is TRBV25-1 and J usage is TRBJ1-2, with TRBD1 matching over 7 bases. Looked up from germline, CDR1 is MGHDK and CDR2 is SYGVNS. With 2 bases clipped from V and 7 bases from J, the junction kept 4 bases outside the gene matches. The CDR3 contains 13 residues. Here the CDR3 reads CASSERQGPGYTF. CDR3 sequence (DNA): TGTGCCAGCAGTGAAAGACAGGGACCTGGCTACACCTTC.

In this sample, this clonotype turned up many times. The chain combines TRBV28 with TRBJ1-5; TRBD1 agrees at 7 bases. The CDR3 has 15 residues. V was pared by 4 bases and J by 2 bases, with 5 bases of the junction left unmatched. Germline CDR1 and CDR2: MDHEN and SYDVKM. CDR3 nucleotide sequence: TGTGCCAGCAGTTGGGACAGTAGTGGCAATCAGCCCCAGCATTTT. Residues: CASSWDSSGNQPQHF. The variable domain in full, completed from reference TRBV28 and TRBJ1-5, reads DVKVTQSSRYLVKRTGEKVFLECVQDMDHENMFWYRQDPGLGLRLIYFSYDVKMKEKGDIPEGYSVSREKKERFSLILESASTNQTSMYLCASSWDSSGNQPQHFGDGTRLSIL.

The V call is TRBV5-6, the J call TRBJ1-2; perhaps TRBD1 as D (5 bases). The CDR3 runs 15 residues. Deletions cut 0 bases from V and 6 bases from J, with 15 bases between. From germline, CDR1 is SGHDT and CDR2 YYEEEE. The CDR3 nucleotides are TGTGCCAGCAGCTTGGTACCCAGCAGGGTGGATGGCTACACCTTC. It encodes CASSLVPSRVDGYTF.

The rearrangement joins TRBV29-1 to TRBJ1-2; D is undetermined. This CDR3 has 12 amino acids. Looked up from germline, CDR1 is SQVTM and CDR2 is ANQGSEA. V was shortened by 2 bases and J by 4 bases, with 8 bases between the two germline ends. This CDR3 reads CSVERSRYGYTF. DNA for the CDR3: TGCAGCGTTGAACGCAGTCGCTATGGCTACACCTTC.

Concerning this clonotype: This sequence may be a read error, since a much larger clone differs from it by one base. The rearrangement links TRBV2 to TRBJ2-7; 7 nucleotides match TRBD2. Looked up from germline, CDR1 is SNHLY and CDR2 is FYNNEI. The CDR3 is 12 amino acids. CDR3 region: CASGREAYGQYF. CDR3 coding DNA: TGTGCCAGCGGACGGGAGGCCTACGGGCAGTACTTC.

This clonotype appeared a few times. The chain carries TRBV10-3 and TRBJ2-3; the D gene is possibly TRBD2 (6 bases). The CDR3 covers 13 residues. Per the germline V gene, CDR1 is ENHRY and CDR2 is SYGVKD. Trimming removed 6 bases from V and 5 bases from J, with 12 bases in between. In DNA form, the CDR3 reads TGTGCCATCAGGACTAGTGGGAGAGATACGCAGTATTTT. Residues: CAIRTSGRDTQYF.

The V call is TRBV7-9, the J call TRBJ1-2; 7 bases map to TRBD1. The ends lost 4 bases at V and 1 base at J; junction bases unmatched: 12. In germline, CDR1 is SEHNR, CDR2 FQNEAQ (reference sequence). This CDR3 spans 17 amino acids. CDR3 DNA sequence: TGTGCCAGCAGCTCCGCGCGCCGGGACAGCAATAACTATGGCTACACCTTC. As protein: CASSSARRDSNNYGYTF.

In this sample, this clonotype turned up many times. This chain joins TRBV11-2 and TRBJ1-3; possible D gene TRBD1, 6 bases. The CDR3 covers 18 residues. Trimming pared 5 bases from V and 3 bases from J, leaving 23 bases between. Per the germline V gene, CDR1 is SGHAT and CDR2 is FQNNGV. The chain's CDR3 is CASSPTAELGGSGNTIYF. The DNA of the CDR3 is TGTGCCAGCAGCCCCACGGCTGAACTAGGGGGAAGTGGAAACACCATATATTTT.

This clonotype was counted ten times or more. V usage is TRBV5-1 and J usage is TRBJ2-3; weak D call: TRBD1 (5 bases). Per the germline V gene, CDR1 is SGHRS and CDR2 is YFSETQ. The V gene lost 3 bases and the J gene lost 0 bases, with 14 bases spanning the gap. The length of the CDR3 is 16 residues. The CDR3 region is CASSSGQLTSTDTQYF. The CDR3 DNA reads as TGCGCCAGCAGCTCAGGACAACTTACTAGCACAGATACGCAGTATTTT.

This CDR3 reads CASSIFRDSSDAFF. DNA for the CDR3: TGTGCCAGTAGTATCTTCCGGGACAGCAGTGACGCTTTCTTT. The rearrangement links TRBV19 to TRBJ1-1; 7 nucleotides match TRBD1. The V and J ends lost 3 bases and 11 bases, in that order; junction bases with no gene match: 12. Germline V gene sequence: CDR1 LNHDA, CDR2 SQIVND (reference sequence). The length of the CDR3 is 14 residues.

The chain recombines TRBV5-1 with TRBJ1-4, with D unclear. The CDR3 length is 14 residues. Trimming cost V 1 base and J 0 bases, with 4 bases left between them. CDR1 is SGHRS and CDR2 is YFSETQ in the germline V gene. The CDR3 nucleotides read TGCGCCAGCAGCTTGTTTTCAACTAATGAAAAACTGTTTTTT. This sequence encodes CASSLFSTNEKLFF.

The rearrangement links TRBV5-1 to TRBJ2-7; D is unclear. V was clipped by 4 bases and J by 2 bases, with 13 bases between them. CDR1 is SGHRS, CDR2 YFSETQ, per germline. CDR3 length: 14 residues. The CDR3: CASSHSMTPYEQYF. In nucleotides, the CDR3 is TGCGCCAGCAGCCATTCCATGACACCCTACGAGCAGTACTTC.

This clonotype was detected many times. This chain links TRBV20-1 with TRBJ2-5; TRBD1 or TRBD2 may be the D gene (5 bases each). The CDR3 runs to 14 residues. Germline values: CDR1 DFQATT, CDR2 SNEGSKA (reference sequence). The V end lost 6 bases, the J end lost 3 bases, and 17 bases lay between the germline ends. DNA of the CDR3: TGCAGTGCACGCTCCCGGGGCCGGGAAGAGACCCAGTACTTC. Translation gives CSARSRGREETQYF.

In this sample, this clonotype turned up many times. V is TRBV20-1 and J is TRBJ2-3; 9 nucleotides align to TRBD2. The CDR3 spans 14 residues. V was clipped by 5 bases and J by 3 bases; unmatched bases: 6. Looked up from germline, CDR1 is DFQATT and CDR2 is SNEGSKA (reference sequence). For the CDR3, the DNA is TGCAGTGCTGGAGGACTAGCGAGGACAGATACGCAGTATTTT. This encodes CSAGGLARTDTQYF.

This clonotype was seen at least ten times. The chain recombines TRBV20-1 with TRBJ2-5, with D perhaps matching TRBD1 or TRBD2 (6 bases each). The CDR3 has 13 amino acids. Germline-derived CDR1 and CDR2 are DFQATT and SNEGSKA (reference sequence). Trimming took off 3 bases at V and 3 bases at J, with 11 bases between the two ends. CDR3 sequence: CSASPGAEETQYF. The CDR3 coding sequence is TGCAGTGCTAGTCCGGGGGCTGAAGAGACCCAGTACTTC.